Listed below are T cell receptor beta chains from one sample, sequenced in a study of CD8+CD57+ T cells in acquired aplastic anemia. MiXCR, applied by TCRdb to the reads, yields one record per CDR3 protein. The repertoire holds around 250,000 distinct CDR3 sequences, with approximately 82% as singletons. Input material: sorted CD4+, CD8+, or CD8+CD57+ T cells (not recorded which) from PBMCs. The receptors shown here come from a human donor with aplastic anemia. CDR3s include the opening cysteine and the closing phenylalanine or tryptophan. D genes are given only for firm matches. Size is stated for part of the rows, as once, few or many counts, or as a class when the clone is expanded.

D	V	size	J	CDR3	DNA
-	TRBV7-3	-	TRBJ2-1	CASSLLGSDEQFF	TGTGCCAGCAGCTTACTCGGGTCCGATGAGCAGTTCTTC
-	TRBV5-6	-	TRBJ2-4	CASSLERATLAKNIQYF	TGTGCCAGCAGCTTGGAGAGGGCAACCTTAGCCAAAAACATTCAGTACTTC
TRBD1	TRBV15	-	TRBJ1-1	CATSRLGQGETEAFF	TGTGCCACCAGCAGACTAGGACAGGGAGAAACTGAAGCTTTCTTT
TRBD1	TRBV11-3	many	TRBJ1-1	CASSLDLTGTEAFF	TGTGCCAGCAGCTTAGATCTGACAGGGACTGAAGCTTTCTTT
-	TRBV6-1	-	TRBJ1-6	CASSEGGTHNSPLHF	TGTGCCAGCAGTGAAGGCGGGACTCATAATTCACCCCTCCACTTT
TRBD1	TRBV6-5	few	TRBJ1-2	CASTPRDRSLDYGYTF	TGTGCCAGCACACCCAGGGACAGGAGCTTGGACTATGGCTACACCTTC
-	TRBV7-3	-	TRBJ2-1	CASSQEGSYGEDEQFF	TGTGCCAGCAGCCAGGAGGGCAGCTACGGTGAGGATGAGCAGTTCTTC
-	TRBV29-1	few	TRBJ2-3	CSVGWAGSTDTQYF	TGCAGCGTTGGATGGGCAGGGTCCACAGATACGCAGTATTTT
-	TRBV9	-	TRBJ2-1	CASSAPGHGGGEQQFF	TGTGCCAGCAGCGCGCCGGGACACGGCGGCGGCGAGCAGCAGTTCTTC
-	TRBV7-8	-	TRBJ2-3	CASSLAPGATAQYF	TGTGCCAGCAGCTTAGCGCCAGGTGCGACTGCGCAGTATTTT
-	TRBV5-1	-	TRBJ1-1	CASSALTGDTEAFF	TGCGCCAGCAGCGCCTTGACAGGCGACACTGAAGCTTTCTTT
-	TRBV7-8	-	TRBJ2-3	CASSRAGDPETQYF	TGTGCCAGCAGCAGAGCGGGCGATCCCGAGACCCAGTATTTT
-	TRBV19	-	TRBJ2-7	CASSIAEGTYNEHFF	TGTGCCAGTAGTATAGCGGAGGGTACCTACAATGAGCACTTCTTC
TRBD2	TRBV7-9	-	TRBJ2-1	CASSLSGTSSEQFF	TGTGCCAGCAGTTTATCCGGGACTAGCAGTGAGCAGTTCTTC
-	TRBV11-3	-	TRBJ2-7	CASSLDLTGMDEQYF	TGTGCCAGCAGCTTAGATCTGACAGGCATGGACGAGCAGTACTTC
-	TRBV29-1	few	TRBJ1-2	CSVTTPQGYTF	TGCAGCGTTACTACGCCCCAAGGCTACACCTTC
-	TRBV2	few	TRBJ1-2	CASSESGWAGYTF	TGTGCCAGCAGTGAGAGTGGGTGGGCTGGCTACACCTTC
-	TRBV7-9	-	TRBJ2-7	CASSYLCDKQYF	TGTGCCAGCAGTTACCTGTGCGATAAGCAGTACTTC
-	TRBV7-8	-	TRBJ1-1	CASSSEVTGDQLAFF	TGTGCCAGCAGCTCCGAGGTTACGGGTGACCAGTTAGCCTTCTTT
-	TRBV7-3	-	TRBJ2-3	CASSLAVGPNTQYF	TGTGCCAGCAGCTTAGCGGTGGGACCGAACACGCAGTATTTT
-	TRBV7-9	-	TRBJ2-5	CATSRGSTRETQYF	TGTGCCACCAGCAGAGGCAGCACGCGAGAGACCCAGTACTTC
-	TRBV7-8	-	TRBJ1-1	CASSLAGGAEDEAFF	TGTGCCAGCAGCTTAGCGGGAGGTGCCGAAGATGAAGCTTTCTTT
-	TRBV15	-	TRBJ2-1	CATSRDLGQERFF	TGTGCCACCAGCAGAGATCTAGGTCAAGAGCGGTTCTTC
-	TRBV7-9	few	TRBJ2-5	CASSSSGLAETQYF	TGTGCCAGCAGCTCGAGTGGTCTAGCGGAGACCCAGTACTTC
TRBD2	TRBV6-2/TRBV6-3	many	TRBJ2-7	CASTPRGGYEQYF	TGTGCCAGCACCCCCCGGGGGGGCTACGAGCAGTACTTC
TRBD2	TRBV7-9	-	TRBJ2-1	CASSIAAGTTYEQFF	TGTGCCAGCAGCATCGCAGCGGGAACGACCTACGAGCAGTTCTTC
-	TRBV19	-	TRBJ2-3	CASSTVVAVNTDTQYF	TGTGCCAGTAGTACCGTTGTAGCGGTAAACACAGATACGCAGTATTTT
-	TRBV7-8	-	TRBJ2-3	CASSLERGRAAHSF	TGTGCCAGCAGCTTAGAGCGAGGCCGGGCAGCCCATTCCTTT
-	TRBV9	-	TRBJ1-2	CASSADSASYNAHTF	TGTGCCAGCAGCGCCGACAGCGCCTCCTATAATGCACACACCTTC
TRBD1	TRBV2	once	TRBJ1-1	CASSLALTGHPEAFF	TGTGCCAGCAGCTTAGCTCTGACAGGGCACCCTGAAGCTTTTTTT
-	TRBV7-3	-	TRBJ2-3	CASSGRGKDAQYF	TGTGCCAGCTCGGGACGGGGCAAAGACGCGCAGTACTTT
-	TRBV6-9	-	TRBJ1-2	CASSYSPIRQTYTF	TGTGCCAGCAGTTACTCCCCCATACGGCAGACGTACACCTTC
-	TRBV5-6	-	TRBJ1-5	CASSFGGTQPQHF	TGTGCCAGCAGCTTCGGCGGGACTCAGCCCCAGCATTTT
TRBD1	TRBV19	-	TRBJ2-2	CASIGRGLGELFF	TGTGCCAGTATCGGCAGGGGGCTCGGGGAGCTGTTTTTT
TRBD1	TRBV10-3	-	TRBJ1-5	CAIQGQGQPQHF	TGTGCCATACAGGGGCAGGGGCAGCCCCAGCATTTT
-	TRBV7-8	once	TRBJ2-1	CASSLTDPRDTRYNEQFF	TGTGCCAGCAGCTTAACCGACCCCCGGGATACCCGCTATAATGAGCAGTTCTTC
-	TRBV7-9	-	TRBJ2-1	CAYEVPANQETQYQFF	TGTGCCTACGAGGTACCGGCGAACCAAGAGACCCAGTACCAGTTCTTC
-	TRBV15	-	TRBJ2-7	CATSKASGQETQYF	TGTGCCACCAGCAAAGCCAGCGGGCAAGAGACGCAGTACTTC
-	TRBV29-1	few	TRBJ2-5	CSVMTVFGETQYF	TGCAGCGTCATGACGGTGTTCGGGGAGACCCAGTACTTC
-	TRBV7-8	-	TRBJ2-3	CASSVERGAQCF	TGTGCCAGCAGCGTTGAAAGAGGCGCGCAGTGTTTT
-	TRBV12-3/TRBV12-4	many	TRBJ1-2	CASRDGAWHYGYTF	TGTGCCAGCAGGGACGGAGCTTGGCACTATGGCTACACCTTC
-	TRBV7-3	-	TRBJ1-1	CASSLYMTENTEAFF	TGTGCCAGCAGCTTATATATGACAGAGAACACTGAAGCTTTCTTT
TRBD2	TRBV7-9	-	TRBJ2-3	CASSLTQLAGLTDTQYF	TGTGCCAGCAGCTTAACTCAACTAGCGGGGCTCACAGATACGCAGTATTTT
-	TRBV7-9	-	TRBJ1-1	CASSFERRGGTDDFF	TGTGCCAGCAGCTTTGAAAGAAGAGGGGGGACCGATGATTTCTTT
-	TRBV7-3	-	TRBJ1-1	CASSSGLRGKADAFF	TGTGCCAGCAGCTCAGGCCTTAGGGGGAAAGCAGATGCTTTCTTT
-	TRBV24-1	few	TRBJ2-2	CATSDAGSHTGELFF	TGTGCCACCAGTGATGCGGGTTCGCACACCGGGGAGCTGTTTTTT
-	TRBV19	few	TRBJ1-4	CASSSYGKLFF	TGTGCCAGTAGTTCCTACGGAAAACTGTTTTTT
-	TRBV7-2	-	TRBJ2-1	CASSGQGKGGSEWFF	TGTGCCAGCAGCGGGCAGGGCAAAGGTGGTTCGGAGTGGTTCTTC